Included here is one T cell receptor beta chain sequence, with context. The data are from a study of T cell changes during pregnancy in multiple sclerosis. Sequencing was performed with immunoSEQ multiplex PCR; in TCRdb, only in-frame clones are kept and a portion is missing. This sample yields tens of thousands of clones, of which around nine tenths are seen a single time; over 1.5% belongs to the top ten. V shed 6 bases, J shed 2 bases, and the junction held 2 bases outside the gene matches. The CDR3 consists of 14 residues. Germline V CDR1 and CDR2: ENHRY, SYGVKD. The sequencing here drew on peripheral blood, taken after pregnancy. This clonotype originated in a female donor with multiple sclerosis, enrolled in a pregnancy study. The chain uses TRBV10-3 and TRBJ2-2; 8 bases map to TRBD2. CDR3 residues: CAIRLAVNTGELFF. CDR3 DNA: TGTGCCATCAGACTAGCGGTTAACACCGGGGAGCTGTTTTTT.